The 26 T cell receptor beta chains presented below share a single source sample, sequenced in a study of blood T cell repertoires in COVID-19. Only in-frame clones appear in the TCRdb table, and some are missing; sequencing was by immunoSEQ multiplex PCR. The sample lists 85,000 to 120,000 clones, roughly 92% occurring once. Sequenced: peripheral blood. The source is a woman aged 50 to 60 with COVID-19, enrolled during active disease.

The DNA of the CDR3 is TGTGCCACCAGCAGAGATGACCCCAGGGGCCAGCCCCAGCATTTT. Amino acid sequence: CATSRDDPRGQPQHF. The rearrangement uses TRBV15 and TRBJ1-5, with a weak D call TRBD1 (6 bases). CDR1 is LNHNV and CDR2 is YYDKDF in the germline V gene (reference sequence). The CDR3 is 15 residues long. V dropped 0 bases and J dropped 7 bases, with 13 bases sitting between them.

The V and J genes are TRBV6-5 and TRBJ1-2; no definite D call. Trimming stripped 2 bases from V and 7 bases from J, with 17 bases between. The CDR3 consists of 15 residues. CDR1 and CDR2 (germline): MNHEY, SVGAGI. CDR3 loop: CASSYLGQGGPGYTF. For the CDR3, the DNA is TGTGCCAGCAGTTACCTAGGCCAAGGAGGGCCTGGCTACACCTTC.

The gene calls are TRBV11-2 and TRBJ1-2; D is undetermined. CDR1 is SGHAT, CDR2 FQNNGV, per germline. V was pared by 5 bases and J by 5 bases, with 18 bases between. The CDR3 runs 15 residues. Here the CDR3 reads CASSRLRSSFYGYTF. The CDR3 DNA reads as TGTGCCAGCAGCCGACTGCGCTCCTCATTTTATGGCTACACCTTC.

This clone occurred once. The genes are TRBV7-2 and TRBJ1-3, with a weak D call TRBD1 (5 bases). CDR1 SGHTA and CDR2 FQGNSA come from the germline V gene. V was cut by 6 bases and J by 3 bases, with 15 bases left in between. CDR3 size: 15 residues. Here the CDR3 DNA reads TGTGCCAGCAGTTTGACCCGGGGGGTTGGAAACACCATATATTTT. Encoded protein: CASSLTRGVGNTIYF. The variable domain in full, with the rest retrieved from reference TRBV7-2 and TRBJ1-3, is GAGVSQSPSNKVTEKGKDVELRCDPISGHTALYWYRQSLGQGLEFLIYFQGNSAPDKSGLPSDRFSAERTGGSVSTLTIQRTQQEDSAVYLCASSLTRGVGNTIYFGEGSWLTVV.

The chain couples TRBV27 to TRBJ1-4, with 7 nucleotides matching TRBD1. The junction had 5 bases not matched to a gene; V was cut back by 6 bases and J by 4 bases. This CDR3 region has 14 residues. Germline assignment: CDR1 MNHEY and CDR2 SMNVEV (reference sequence). The CDR3 protein is CASSPGQHNEKLFF. The DNA of the CDR3 is TGTGCCAGCAGCCCGGGACAGCATAATGAAAAACTGTTTTTT.

The chain combines TRBV4-2 with TRBJ2-2, with TRBD2 matching 9 bases. Unmatched junction bases numbered 0, after V lost 4 bases and J lost 0 bases. Germline values: CDR1 LGHNA, CDR2 YNFKEQ. The CDR3 contains 15 residues. The CDR3 region has the DNA TGTGCCAGCAGCCGACTAGCGGCGAACACCGGGGAGCTGTTTTTT. This gives the protein CASSRLAANTGELFF.

The V and J genes are TRBV19 and TRBJ1-5; 7 bases map to TRBD1. CDR3 size: 15 residues. With 6 bases clipped from V and 3 bases from J, the junction kept 8 bases outside the gene matches. Germline V CDR1 and CDR2: LNHDA, SQIVND (reference sequence). Here the CDR3 reads CASRATGIDNQPQHF. The DNA for the CDR3 is TGTGCCAGTAGGGCGACAGGGATTGACAATCAGCCCCAGCATTTT. Variable domain in full (rest from reference TRBV19 and TRBJ1-5): DGGITQSPKYLFRKEGQNVTLSCEQNLNHDAMYWYRQDPGQGLRLIYYSQIVNDFQKGDIAEGYSVSREKKESFPLTVTSAQKNPTAFYLCASRATGIDNQPQHFGDGTRLSIL.

The J gene is TRBJ2-3, the V gene TRBV2, with TRBD1 matching 9 bases. The length of the CDR3 is 15 residues. The J segment lost 6 bases and the V segment lost 5 bases, leaving 9 bases of the junction unmatched. Germline V gives CDR1 SNHLY, CDR2 FYNNEI. The CDR3 bases are TGTGCCAGCAGTATGACCGGGACAGGGATTGATACGCAGTATTTT. It specifies CASSMTGTGIDTQYF.

The chain carries TRBV9 and TRBJ1-6; maybe TRBD1 (6 bases). The CDR3 consists of 15 residues. The germline V and J ends were trimmed by 2 bases and 9 bases, with 15 bases remaining between them. CDR1 SGDLS and CDR2 YYNGEE come from the germline V gene. CDR3 coding DNA: TGTGCCAGCAGCGTTTCAGGGGCGACCGGTTCACCCCTCCACTTT. This gives the protein CASSVSGATGSPLHF. Combining the CDR3 with reference TRBV9 and TRBJ1-6 gives the whole variable domain DSGVTQTPKHLITATGQRVTLRCSPRSGDLSVYWYQQSLDQGLQFLIQYYNGEERAKGNILERFSAQQFPDLHSELNLSSLELGDSALYFCASSVSGATGSPLHFGNGTRLTVT.

The CDR3 DNA sequence: TGTGCCTGGAGTGAACGCAGCTATGGCTACACCTTC. Encoded protein: CAWSERSYGYTF. The V gene is TRBV30, the J gene TRBJ1-2, with unresolved D. Germline CDR1 reads GTSNPN; CDR2 reads SVGIG (reference sequence). The V end was cut by 1 base, the J end by 4 bases, with 7 bases between. The CDR3 has 12 amino acids.

V gene TRBV4-1 combines with J gene TRBJ2-3, with 12 bases identical to TRBD2. CDR3 length: 16 residues. V was clipped by 4 bases and J by 3 bases; unmatched bases: 5. The germline gives CDR1 MGHRA, CDR2 YSYEKL. CDR3 sequence reads: CASSLGLAGSTDTQYF. The CDR3 DNA reads TGCGCCAGCAGCCTTGGACTAGCGGGGAGTACAGATACGCAGTATTTT.

The V gene is TRBV5-1, the J gene TRBJ2-3, with a possible D match to TRBD1 (5 bases). Looked up from germline, CDR1 is SGHRS and CDR2 is YFSETQ. The CDR3 covers 16 residues. Trimming shortened V by 0 bases and J by 1 base, and 12 bases separated the two germline ends. The CDR3 here is CASSLGGVPGTDTQYF. CDR3 nucleotides: TGCGCCAGCAGCTTGGGGGGCGTACCAGGCACAGATACGCAGTATTTT.

Only one count was recorded for this clone. The rearrangement uses TRBV14 and TRBJ2-1; tentatively, D is TRBD1 (6 bases). Germline V CDR1 and CDR2: SGHDN, FVKESK. V was pared by 2 bases and J by 0 bases, with 14 bases between. This CDR3 is built from 17 residues. The CDR3 here is CASSQRVLRGSYNEQFF. In DNA form, the CDR3 reads TGTGCCAGCAGCCAAAGGGTCCTCAGGGGCTCCTACAATGAGCAGTTCTTC.

The chain employs TRBV4-1 and TRBJ2-1; D is perhaps TRBD2 (6 bases). Germline CDR1 reads MGHRA; CDR2 reads YSYEKL. The CDR3 totals 19 residues. The V end was cut by 0 bases, the J end by 1 base, with 19 bases between. The CDR3 sequence: CASSQDPPLRGNSYNEQFF. In DNA form, the CDR3 reads TGCGCCAGCAGCCAAGACCCCCCCCTGCGGGGCAATTCCTACAATGAGCAGTTCTTC.

The chain carries TRBV30 and TRBJ1-1; D not resolved. Germline CDR1 is GTSNPN and CDR2 is SVGIG (reference sequence). The CDR3 sequence is 12 residues long. Trimming cost V 2 bases and J 4 bases, with 8 bases left between them. The CDR3 DNA reads as TGTGCCTGGAGTAGAGACTTCACTGAAGCTTTCTTT. Its protein is CAWSRDFTEAFF.

The genes are TRBV27 and TRBJ2-5, with 13 bases lining up with TRBD2. The CDR3 is 18 amino acids. Trimming removed 4 bases from V and 4 bases from J; junction bases left unmatched: 12. The germline V gene has CDR1 MNHEY and CDR2 SMNVEV (reference sequence). CDR3 in amino acids: CASSSRTLAGGPRETQYF. CDR3 nucleotide sequence: TGTGCCAGCAGTTCCCGAACACTAGCGGGGGGGCCGAGAGAGACCCAGTACTTC.

V is TRBV7-9 and J is TRBJ2-1, with 11 bases matching TRBD2. Germline V gene data show CDR1 as SEHNR and CDR2 as FQNEAQ (reference sequence). Trimming took 5 bases from V and 6 from J; bases not matched to a gene: 9. This CDR3 is built from 16 residues. In nucleotides, the CDR3 is TGTGCCAGCAGCCCACCTACTAGCGGGGGAGTCAATGAGCAGTTCTTC. Its protein product is CASSPPTSGGVNEQFF.

This chain connects TRBV5-1 to TRBJ1-2; 12 positions agree with TRBD1. CDR1 and CDR2 (germline): SGHRS, YFSETQ. V shed 4 bases, J shed 3 bases, and the junction held 4 bases outside the gene matches. The CDR3 runs 15 residues. The CDR3 DNA follows: TGCGCCAGCAGCGCCGGGACAGGGGGCGACTATGGCTACACCTTC. It codes for CASSAGTGGDYGYTF.

This clone was seen a few times. This chain links TRBV5-4 with TRBJ2-7; possible D gene TRBD1, 6 bases. CDR3 length: 17 residues. V was pared by 4 bases and J by 7 bases, with 27 bases between. The germline CDR1 and CDR2 sequences are SGHNT and YYREEE (reference sequence). This CDR3 reads CASSHTTTGSNFGEQYF. The CDR3 region has the DNA TGTGCCAGCAGCCATACTACGACAGGCTCAAACTTTGGGGAGCAGTACTTC.

The chain carries TRBV28 and TRBJ2-3; a weak D match, TRBD2 (5 bases). Germline CDR1 reads MDHEN; CDR2 reads SYDVKM. Trimming cost V 2 bases and J 2 bases, with 17 bases left between them. The CDR3 runs to 17 residues. CDR3 bases: TGTGCCAGCAGTTTAGGATGGCCGGCGAGGGACACAGATACGCAGTATTTT. Translation gives CASSLGWPARDTDTQYF.

The chain carries TRBV11-2 and TRBJ1-2, with TRBD1 matching 9 bases. Trimming took 4 bases from V and 4 from J; bases not matched to a gene: 13. The CDR3 is made up of 17 amino acids. Per germline, CDR1 SGHAT and CDR2 FQNNGV. CDR3 DNA sequence: TGTGCCAGCAGCTCACCGCCCGGGACAGGGCTATTCTATGGCTACACCTTC. Its translation: CASSSPPGTGLFYGYTF. The whole variable domain, filled in from reference TRBV11-2 and TRBJ1-2, reads EAGVAQSPRYKIIEKRQSVAFWCNPISGHATLYWYQQILGQGPKLLIQFQNNGVVDDSQLPKDRFSAERLKGVDSTLKIQPAKLEDSAVYLCASSSPPGTGLFYGYTFGSGTRLTVV.

The chain joins TRBV5-5 to TRBJ1-6; D may be TRBD1 (6 bases). This CDR3 spans 15 amino acids. V was shortened by 5 bases and J by 7 bases, with 16 bases between the two germline ends. Germline loops: CDR1 SGHKS, CDR2 YYEKEE (reference sequence). The CDR3: CASSIRGAGNSPLHF. The CDR3 region has the DNA TGTGCCAGCAGTATTCGGGGGGCCGGGAATTCACCCCTCCACTTT.

The chain employs TRBV20-1 and TRBJ2-3; no firm D call. This CDR3 comprises 11 residues. V shed 6 bases and J shed 1 base, with 5 bases lying between them. Germline lookup yields CDR1 DFQATT and CDR2 SNEGSKA (reference sequence). The CDR3 DNA is TGCAGTGCGGAGCGCACAGATACGCAGTATTTT. Translating gives CSAERTDTQYF.

V usage is TRBV28 and J usage is TRBJ1-2; tentative D call: TRBD1 (5 bases). The CDR3 covers 14 residues. Trimming removed 2 bases from V and 6 bases from J, with 13 bases in between. Germline CDR1 is MDHEN and CDR2 is SYDVKM. The CDR3 loop reads CASSLPLTGDGYTF. The CDR3, as DNA: TGTGCCAGCAGTTTACCTCTTACAGGAGATGGCTACACCTTC.

J is TRBJ1-1 and V is TRBV29-1; D may be TRBD1 (6 bases). The CDR3 runs to 13 residues. Germline CDR1 SQVTM, CDR2 ANQGSEA. V lost 4 bases to trimming and J lost 0 bases, with 9 bases between them. The CDR3 nucleotides are TGCAGCGTTGGGGGGACAATGAACACTGAAGCTTTCTTT. Residues: CSVGGTMNTEAFF.

The rearrangement links TRBV29-1 to TRBJ2-7, with D unclear. This CDR3 is 13 amino acids long. The germline CDR1 and CDR2 sequences are SQVTM and ANQGSEA. With 7 bases removed from V and 1 base from J, the gap between germline ends came to 14 bases. The CDR3 spells CSALSSRSYEQYF. CDR3 DNA: TGCAGCGCACTCTCCTCGCGTTCCTACGAGCAGTACTTC.